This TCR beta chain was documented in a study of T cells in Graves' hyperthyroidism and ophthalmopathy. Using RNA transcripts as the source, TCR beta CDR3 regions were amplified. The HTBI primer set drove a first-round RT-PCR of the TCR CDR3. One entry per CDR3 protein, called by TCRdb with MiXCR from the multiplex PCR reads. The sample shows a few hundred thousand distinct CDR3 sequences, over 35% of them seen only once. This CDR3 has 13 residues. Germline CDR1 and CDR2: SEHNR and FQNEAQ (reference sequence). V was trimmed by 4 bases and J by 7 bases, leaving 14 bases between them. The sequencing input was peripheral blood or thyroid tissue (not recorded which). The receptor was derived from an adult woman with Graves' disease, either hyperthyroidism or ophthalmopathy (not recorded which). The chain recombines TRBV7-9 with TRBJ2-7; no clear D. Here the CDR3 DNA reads TGTGCCAGCAGCTACCTCCCGAACGGGGAGCAGTACTTC. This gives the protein CASSYLPNGEQYF.